The 8 T cell receptor beta chains in this list originate from one sample, sequenced in a study of cytomegalovirus exposure and HLA in healthy donors. With 60 Vbeta and 13 Jbeta primers, the PCR was carried out. TCRdb's table, derived via immunoSEQ multiplex PCR, lists solely in-frame clones and lacks some. Among about 150,000 clones listed, 60% to 75% were seen once. The sequenced sample consisted of PBMCs. The receptors were gathered from a human donor in good health.

V gene TRBV28 combines with J gene TRBJ2-3; 11 positions agree with TRBD2. This CDR3 has 15 residues. Germline V gene sequence: CDR1 MDHEN, CDR2 SYDVKM. With 8 bases clipped from V and 8 bases from J, the junction kept 12 bases outside the gene matches. The CDR3 loop reads CASGLAGGRVGTQYF. In DNA, the CDR3 is TGTGCCAGCGGGCTAGCGGGAGGTCGGGTCGGTACGCAGTATTTT.

This clone was seen once. The chain links TRBV5-1 to TRBJ2-1, with TRBD2 matching 13 bases. The junction had 3 bases not matched to a gene; V was cut back by 0 bases and J by 9 bases. The germline gives CDR1 SGHRS, CDR2 YFSETQ. CDR3 length equals 15 residues. The CDR3 DNA reads TGCGCCAGCAGCTTGGGACTAGCGGGAGGAAGTGAGCAGTTCTTC. Encoded protein: CASSLGLAGGSEQFF.

The CDR3 region has the DNA TGTGCCAGTAGTTCAAGAACTGTCTTACGAAGCTATGAGCAGTTCTTC. Its translation: CASSSRTVLRSYEQFF. The V gene is TRBV19, the J gene TRBJ2-1; D not certain. The CDR3 sequence is 16 residues long. V gave up 5 bases and J gave up 8 bases, with 22 bases separating them. In germline, CDR1 is LNHDA, CDR2 SQIVND (reference sequence).

The rearrangement joins TRBV5-1 to TRBJ2-3; 16 nucleotides align to TRBD2. CDR1 and CDR2 (germline): SGHRS, YFSETQ. There are 19 residues in the CDR3. The V and J ends lost 7 bases and 4 bases, in that order; junction bases with no gene match: 15. The CDR3 DNA is TGCGCCAGCCAAACTTCCTCGGGACTAGCGGGAGGGTTCGCAGATACGCAGTATTTT. The encoded protein is CASQTSSGLAGGFADTQYF.

The chain links TRBV11-2 to TRBJ2-7; weak D call: TRBD1 (6 bases). Between the trimmed V and J ends, which lost 4 bases and 0 bases, there was a span of 13 bases. CDR1 is SGHAT and CDR2 is FQNNGV in the germline V gene. This CDR3 is built from 15 residues. CDR3 amino acids: CASSSLQGSSYEQYF. The CDR3 DNA sequence: TGTGCCAGCAGCTCCCTACAGGGAAGCTCCTACGAGCAGTACTTC.

The table lists this clone with a few counts. This chain connects TRBV19 to TRBJ1-1; TRBD1 is a possible D gene (6 bases). CDR1 LNHDA and CDR2 SQIVND come from the germline V gene (reference sequence). The CDR3 contains 12 residues. Between the trimmed V and J ends, which lost 5 bases and 7 bases, there was a span of 11 bases. CDR3 in DNA: TGTGCCAGTAGTTGGCAGGGGAATGAAGCTTTCTTT. The encoded protein is CASSWQGNEAFF.

V and J are TRBV11-2 and TRBJ2-7; TRBD2 is a possible D gene (6 bases). This CDR3 has 15 residues. CDR1 is SGHAT and CDR2 is FQNNGV in the germline V gene. Deletions cut 5 bases from V and 1 base from J, with 15 bases between. The chain's CDR3 is CASSRDWMGSYEQYF. As DNA, the CDR3 is TGTGCCAGCAGCCGGGACTGGATGGGATCCTACGAGCAGTACTTC.

This rearrangement joins TRBV7-3 to TRBJ2-5; 12 nucleotides line up with TRBD1. V was pared by 2 bases and J by 5 bases, with 6 bases of the junction left unmatched. The CDR3 loop spans 16 amino acids. CDR1 and CDR2 from the germline V gene are SGHTA and FQGTGA. This CDR3 is CASSLGTGGADETQYF. The CDR3 nucleotides are TGTGCCAGCAGCTTAGGGACAGGGGGCGCGGATGAGACCCAGTACTTC.